This T cell receptor (beta chain) was sequenced in a study of blood T cell repertoires in COVID-19. Turning to the study itself: T cells, B-cell-depleted T cells, or PBMCs provided the cDNA or gDNA that served as material.

Germline V CDR1 and CDR2: MDHEN, SYDVKM. The CDR3 is 12 amino acids. V was cut by 4 bases and J by 7 bases, with 10 bases left in between. Membership in each cohort depended on participant-reported clinical history. How the authors handled the data: Reference gene primer amplification gave nucleated cell count estimates. Some clones are missing from TCRdb's copy, which holds only in-frame ones; the method was immunoSEQ multiplex PCR. Clonal size and the V and J genes are those of that table, whereas D and trimming came from the DNA. The sample lists about 470,000 clones; approximately 90% were seen once.

The origin of this receptor is a young woman who had recovered from COVID-19. Material: PBMCs or T cells enriched from blood (not recorded which). The chain couples TRBV28 to TRBJ1-1; D unclear. The CDR3, as DNA: TGTGCCAGCAGTTCACGGTATGGTGAAGCTTTCTTT. Translating it yields CASSSRYGEAFF.